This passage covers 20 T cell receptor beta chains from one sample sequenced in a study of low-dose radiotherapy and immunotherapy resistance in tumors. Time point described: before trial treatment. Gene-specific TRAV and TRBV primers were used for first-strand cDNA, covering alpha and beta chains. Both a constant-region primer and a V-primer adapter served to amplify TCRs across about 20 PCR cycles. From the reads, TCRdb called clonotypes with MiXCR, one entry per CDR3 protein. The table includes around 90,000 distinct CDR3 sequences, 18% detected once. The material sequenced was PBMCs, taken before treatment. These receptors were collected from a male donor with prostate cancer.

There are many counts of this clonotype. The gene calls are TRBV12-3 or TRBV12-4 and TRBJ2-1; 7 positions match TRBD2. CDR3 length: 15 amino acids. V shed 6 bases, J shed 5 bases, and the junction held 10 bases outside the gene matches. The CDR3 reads CASRTSGDGDNEQFF. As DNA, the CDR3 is TGTGCCAGCAGGACAAGCGGGGATGGGGACAATGAGCAGTTCTTC.

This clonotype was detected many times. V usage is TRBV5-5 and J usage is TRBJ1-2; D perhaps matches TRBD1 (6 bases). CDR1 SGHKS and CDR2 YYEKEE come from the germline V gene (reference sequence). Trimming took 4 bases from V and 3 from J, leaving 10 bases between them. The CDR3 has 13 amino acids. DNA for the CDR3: TGTGCCAGCAGCGTGGACAGTCACTATGGCTACACCTTC. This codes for CASSVDSHYGYTF.

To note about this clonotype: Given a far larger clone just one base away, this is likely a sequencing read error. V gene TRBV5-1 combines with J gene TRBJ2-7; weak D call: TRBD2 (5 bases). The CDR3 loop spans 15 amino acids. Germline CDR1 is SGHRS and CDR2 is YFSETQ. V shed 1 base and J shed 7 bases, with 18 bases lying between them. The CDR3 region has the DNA TGCGCCAGCAGCTTGTTGACGGGATCGAACAATGAGCAGTACTTC. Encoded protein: CASSLLTGSNNEQYF.

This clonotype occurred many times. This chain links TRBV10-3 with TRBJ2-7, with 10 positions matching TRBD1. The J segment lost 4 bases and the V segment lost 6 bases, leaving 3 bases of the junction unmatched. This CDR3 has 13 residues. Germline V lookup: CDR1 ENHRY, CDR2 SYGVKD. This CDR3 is CAIRTGGSYEQYF. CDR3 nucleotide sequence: TGTGCCATCAGGACAGGGGGCTCGTACGAGCAGTACTTC.

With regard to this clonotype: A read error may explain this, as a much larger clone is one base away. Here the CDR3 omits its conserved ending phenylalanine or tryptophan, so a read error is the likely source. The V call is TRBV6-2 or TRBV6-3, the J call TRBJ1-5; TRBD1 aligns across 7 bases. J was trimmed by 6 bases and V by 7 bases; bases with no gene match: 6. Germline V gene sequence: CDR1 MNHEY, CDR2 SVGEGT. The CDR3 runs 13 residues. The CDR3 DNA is TGTGCCAGCAAAGACAGGGAGTTTCAGCCCCAGCATTGT. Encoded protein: CASKDREFQPQHC.

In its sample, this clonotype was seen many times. The CDR3 here is CSASTGGPDTQYF. As DNA, the CDR3 is TGCAGTGCTAGTACAGGGGGCCCAGATACGCAGTATTTT. V is TRBV20-1 and J is TRBJ2-3; 9 bases map to TRBD1. V trimming: 3 bases; J trimming: 4 bases; junction bases outside the gene matches: 2. The CDR3 is 13 residues long. Per germline, CDR1 DFQATT and CDR2 SNEGSKA (reference sequence).

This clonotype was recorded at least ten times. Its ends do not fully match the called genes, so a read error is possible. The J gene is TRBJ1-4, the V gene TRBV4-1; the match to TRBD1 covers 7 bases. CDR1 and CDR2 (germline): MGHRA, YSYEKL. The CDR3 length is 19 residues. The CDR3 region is CASRQGGGQTVGLDEKLFF. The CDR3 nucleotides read TGCGCCAGCAGACAAGGGGGGGGACAGACGGTTGGTTTGGATGAAAAACTGTTTTTT.

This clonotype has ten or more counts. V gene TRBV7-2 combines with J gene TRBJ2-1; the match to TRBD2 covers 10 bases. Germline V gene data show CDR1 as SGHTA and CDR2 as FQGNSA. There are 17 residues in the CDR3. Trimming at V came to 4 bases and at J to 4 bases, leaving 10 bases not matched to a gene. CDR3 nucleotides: TGTGCCAGCAGCTCTAGCGGGGGAGGGGGGGCATACAATGAGCAGTTCTTC. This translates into CASSSSGGGGAYNEQFF.

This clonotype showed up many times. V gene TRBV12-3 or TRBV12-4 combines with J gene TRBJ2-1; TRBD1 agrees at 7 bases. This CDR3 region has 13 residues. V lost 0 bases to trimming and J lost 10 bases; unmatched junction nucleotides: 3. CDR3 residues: CASSLAVRGEQFF. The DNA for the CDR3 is TGTGCCAGCAGTTTAGCGGTCAGGGGGGAGCAGTTCTTC.

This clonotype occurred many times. CDR3 sequence: CASSPQKGTVFYGYTF. In DNA form, the CDR3 reads TGCGCCAGCAGCCCCCAGAAAGGGACAGTCTTCTATGGCTACACCTTC. This chain links TRBV4-3 with TRBJ1-2; 7 nucleotides align to TRBD1. The CDR3 spans 16 residues. The germline V gene encodes CDR1 LGHNA and CDR2 YSLEER. V was clipped by 4 bases and J by 4 bases; unmatched bases: 12.

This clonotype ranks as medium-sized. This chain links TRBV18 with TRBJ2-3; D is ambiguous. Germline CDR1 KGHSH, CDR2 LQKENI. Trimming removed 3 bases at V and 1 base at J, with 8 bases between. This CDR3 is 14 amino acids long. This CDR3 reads CASSPVEGTDTQYF. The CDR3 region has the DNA TGTGCCAGCTCACCTGTCGAGGGCACAGATACGCAGTATTTT.

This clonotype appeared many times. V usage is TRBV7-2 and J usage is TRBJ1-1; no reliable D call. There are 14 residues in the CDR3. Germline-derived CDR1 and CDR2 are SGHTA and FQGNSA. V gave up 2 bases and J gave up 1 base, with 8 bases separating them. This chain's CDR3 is CASSLSWGNTEAFF. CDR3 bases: TGTGCCAGCAGCTTAAGCTGGGGGAACACTGAAGCTTTCTTT.

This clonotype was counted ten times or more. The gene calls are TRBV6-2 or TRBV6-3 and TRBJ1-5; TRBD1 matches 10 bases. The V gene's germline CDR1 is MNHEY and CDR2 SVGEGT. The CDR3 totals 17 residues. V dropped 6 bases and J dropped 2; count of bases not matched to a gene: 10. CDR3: CASRDRDRGSGNQPQHF. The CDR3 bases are TGTGCCAGCAGAGACCGGGACAGGGGATCTGGCAATCAGCCCCAGCATTTT.

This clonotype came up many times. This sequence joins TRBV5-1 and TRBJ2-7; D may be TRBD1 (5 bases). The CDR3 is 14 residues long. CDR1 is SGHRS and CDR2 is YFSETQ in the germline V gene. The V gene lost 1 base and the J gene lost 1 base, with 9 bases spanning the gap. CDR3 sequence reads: CASSLTGHSYEQYF. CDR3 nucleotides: TGCGCCAGCAGCTTGACAGGCCATTCCTACGAGCAGTACTTC.

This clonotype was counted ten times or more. The CDR3 sequence is CASSQQAGGLVAQYF. DNA for the CDR3: TGTGCCAGCAGTCAGCAAGCGGGGGGGCTGGTCGCGCAGTATTTT. V gene TRBV12-3 or TRBV12-4 combines with J gene TRBJ2-3; 10 bases match TRBD2. The CDR3 has 15 amino acids. The ends lost 5 bases at V and 10 bases at J; junction bases unmatched: 12.

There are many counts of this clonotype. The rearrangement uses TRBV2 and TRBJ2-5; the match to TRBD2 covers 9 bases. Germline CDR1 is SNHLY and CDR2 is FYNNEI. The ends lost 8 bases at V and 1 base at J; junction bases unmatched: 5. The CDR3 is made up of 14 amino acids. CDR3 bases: TGTGCCAGCCATCTAGCGGGGCTCCAAGAGACCCAGTACTTC. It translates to CASHLAGLQETQYF. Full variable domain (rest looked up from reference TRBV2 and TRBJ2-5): EPEVTQTPSHQVTQMGQEVILRCVPISNHLYFYWYRQILGQKVEFLVSFYNNEISEKSEIFDDQFSVERPDGSNFTLKIRSTKLEDSAMYFCASHLAGLQETQYFGPGTRLLVL.

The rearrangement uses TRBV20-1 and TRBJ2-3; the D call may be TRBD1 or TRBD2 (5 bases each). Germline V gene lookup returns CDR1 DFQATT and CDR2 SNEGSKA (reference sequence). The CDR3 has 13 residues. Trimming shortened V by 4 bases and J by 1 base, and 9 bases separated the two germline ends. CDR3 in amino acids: CSAKGTGTDTQYF. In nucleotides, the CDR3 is TGCAGTGCTAAGGGGACCGGCACAGATACGCAGTATTTT.

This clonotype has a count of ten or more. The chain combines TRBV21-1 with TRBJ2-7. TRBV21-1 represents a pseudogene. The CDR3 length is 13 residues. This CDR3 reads CASSPHAAYEQYF. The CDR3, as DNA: TGTGCCAGCAGCCCACACGCGGCCTACGAGCAGTACTTC.

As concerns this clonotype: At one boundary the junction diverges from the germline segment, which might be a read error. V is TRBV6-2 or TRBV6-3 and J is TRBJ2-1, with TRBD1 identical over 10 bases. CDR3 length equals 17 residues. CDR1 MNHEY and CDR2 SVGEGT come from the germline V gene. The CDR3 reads CASSQKQTGGYYNGQFF. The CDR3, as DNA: TGTGCCAGCAGTCAGAAACAGACAGGGGGCTACTACAATGGGCAGTTCTTC.

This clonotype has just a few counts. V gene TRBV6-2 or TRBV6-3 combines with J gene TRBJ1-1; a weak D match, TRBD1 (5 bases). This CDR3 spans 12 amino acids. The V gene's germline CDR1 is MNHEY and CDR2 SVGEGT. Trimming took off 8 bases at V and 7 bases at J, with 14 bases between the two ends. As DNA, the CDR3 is TGTGCCAGCCGCCCGGGGACCTTTGAAGCTTTCTTT. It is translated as CASRPGTFEAFF.